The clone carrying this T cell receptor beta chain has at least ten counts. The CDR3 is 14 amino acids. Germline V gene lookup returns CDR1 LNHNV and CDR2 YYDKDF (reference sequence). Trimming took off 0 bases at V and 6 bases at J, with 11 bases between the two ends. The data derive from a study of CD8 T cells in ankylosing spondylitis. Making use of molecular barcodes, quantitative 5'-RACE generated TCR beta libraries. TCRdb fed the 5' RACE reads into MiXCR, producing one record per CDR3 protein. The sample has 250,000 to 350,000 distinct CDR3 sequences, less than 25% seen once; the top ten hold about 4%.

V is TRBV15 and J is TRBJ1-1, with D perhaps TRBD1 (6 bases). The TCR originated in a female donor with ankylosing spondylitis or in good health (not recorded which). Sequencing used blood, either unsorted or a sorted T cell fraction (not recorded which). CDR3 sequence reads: CATSRDRGIAEAFF. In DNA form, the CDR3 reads TGTGCCACCAGCAGAGATAGGGGGATAGCTGAAGCTTTCTTT.